This T cell receptor (beta chain) was obtained from a study of blood T cell repertoires in COVID-19. Overall study context: Acute-phase and convalescent COVID-19 samples originated in the United States, Italy and Spain.

TCRdb's table, derived via immunoSEQ multiplex PCR, lists solely in-frame clones and lacks some. The sample holds nearly 350,000 clones, around 82% seen once. At least ten counts were recorded for this clone. The V gene lost 1 base and the J gene lost 8 bases, with 6 bases spanning the gap. Germline V lookup: CDR1 LGHNA, CDR2 YNFKEQ. The CDR3 extends over 13 amino acids. This sequence originates from a man aged 25-45 years with active or convalescent COVID-19. Sequencing was carried out using peripheral blood. V is TRBV4-2 and J is TRBJ1-6; D is uncertain. CDR3 residues: CASSQALDSPLHF. The DNA for the CDR3 is TGTGCCAGCAGCCAAGCCCTCGATTCACCCCTCCACTTT.